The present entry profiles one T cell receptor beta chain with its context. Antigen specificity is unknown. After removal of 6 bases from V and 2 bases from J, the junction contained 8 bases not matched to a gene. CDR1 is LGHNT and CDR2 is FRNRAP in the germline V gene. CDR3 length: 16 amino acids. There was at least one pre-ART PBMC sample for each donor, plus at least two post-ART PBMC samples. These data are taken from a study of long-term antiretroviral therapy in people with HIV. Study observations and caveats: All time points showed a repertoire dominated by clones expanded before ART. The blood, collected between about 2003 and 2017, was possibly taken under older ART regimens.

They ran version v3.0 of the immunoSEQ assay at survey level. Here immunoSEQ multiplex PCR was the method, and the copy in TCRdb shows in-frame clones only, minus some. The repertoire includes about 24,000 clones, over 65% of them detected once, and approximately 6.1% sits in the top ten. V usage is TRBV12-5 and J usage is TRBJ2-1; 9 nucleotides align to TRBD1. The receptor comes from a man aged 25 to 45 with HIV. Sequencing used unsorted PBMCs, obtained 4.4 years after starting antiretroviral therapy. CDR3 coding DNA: TGTGCTAGTGGCTCGCCACAGGGGGCCGCCTACAATGAGCAGTTCTTC. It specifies CASGSPQGAAYNEQFF.